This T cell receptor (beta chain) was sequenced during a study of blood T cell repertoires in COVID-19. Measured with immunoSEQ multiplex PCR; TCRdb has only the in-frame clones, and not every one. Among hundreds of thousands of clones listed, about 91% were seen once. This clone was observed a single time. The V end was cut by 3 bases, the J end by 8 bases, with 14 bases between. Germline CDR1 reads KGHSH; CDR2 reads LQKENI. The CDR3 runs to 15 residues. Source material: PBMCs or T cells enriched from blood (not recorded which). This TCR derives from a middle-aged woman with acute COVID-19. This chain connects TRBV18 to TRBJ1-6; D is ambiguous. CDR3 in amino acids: CASSPLGGKDSPLHF. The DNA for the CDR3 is TGTGCCAGCTCACCCCTAGGAGGGAAGGATTCACCCCTCCACTTT.